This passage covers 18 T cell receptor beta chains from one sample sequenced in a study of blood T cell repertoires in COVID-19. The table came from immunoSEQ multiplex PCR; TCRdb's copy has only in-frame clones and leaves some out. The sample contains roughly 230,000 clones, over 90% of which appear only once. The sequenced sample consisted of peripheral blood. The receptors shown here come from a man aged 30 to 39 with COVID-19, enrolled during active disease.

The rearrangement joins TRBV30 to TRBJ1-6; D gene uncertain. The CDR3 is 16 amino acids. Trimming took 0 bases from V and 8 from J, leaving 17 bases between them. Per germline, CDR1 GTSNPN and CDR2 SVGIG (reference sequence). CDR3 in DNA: TGTGCCTGGAGTGTACGGCGGCCGGAGGTTGATTCACCCCTCCACTTT. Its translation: CAWSVRRPEVDSPLHF.

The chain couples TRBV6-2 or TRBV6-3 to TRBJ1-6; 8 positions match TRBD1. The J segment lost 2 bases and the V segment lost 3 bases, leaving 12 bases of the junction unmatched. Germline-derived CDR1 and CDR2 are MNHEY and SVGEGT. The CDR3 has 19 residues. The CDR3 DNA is TGTGCCAGCAGTTATTCCCAGGGGGCCCAAGCCGCCTATAATTCACCCCTCCACTTT. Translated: CASSYSQGAQAAYNSPLHF.

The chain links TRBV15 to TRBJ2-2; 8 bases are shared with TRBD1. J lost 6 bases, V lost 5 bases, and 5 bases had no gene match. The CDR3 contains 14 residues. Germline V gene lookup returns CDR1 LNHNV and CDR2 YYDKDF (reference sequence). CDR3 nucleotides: TGTGCCACCAGCGGTGGACAGGGTTCCGGGGAGCTGTTTTTT. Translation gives CATSGGQGSGELFF.

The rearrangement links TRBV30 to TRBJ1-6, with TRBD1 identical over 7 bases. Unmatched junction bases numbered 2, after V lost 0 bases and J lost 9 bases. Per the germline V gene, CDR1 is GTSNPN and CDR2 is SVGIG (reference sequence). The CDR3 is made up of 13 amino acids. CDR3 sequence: CAWSVQGISPLHF. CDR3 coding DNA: TGTGCCTGGAGTGTACAGGGGATTTCACCCCTCCACTTT.

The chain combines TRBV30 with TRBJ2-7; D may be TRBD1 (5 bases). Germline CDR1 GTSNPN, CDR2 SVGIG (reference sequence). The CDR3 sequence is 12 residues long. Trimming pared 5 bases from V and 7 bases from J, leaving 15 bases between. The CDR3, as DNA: TGTGCCTGGGGTCAGGGTTTGGGAGAGCAGTACTTC. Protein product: CAWGQGLGEQYF. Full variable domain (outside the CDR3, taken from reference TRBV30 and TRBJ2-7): SQTIHQWPATLVQPVGSPLSLECTVEGTSNPNLYWYRQAAGRGLQLLFYSVGIGQISSEVPQNLSASRPQDRQFILSSKKLLLSDSGFYLCAWGQGLGEQYFGPGTRLTVT.

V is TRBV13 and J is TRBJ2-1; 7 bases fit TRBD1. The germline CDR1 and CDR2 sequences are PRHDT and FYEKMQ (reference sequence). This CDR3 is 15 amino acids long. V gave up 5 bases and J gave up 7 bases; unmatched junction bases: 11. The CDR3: CASSPGTARSNEQFF. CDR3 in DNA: TGTGCCAGCAGCCCCGGGACAGCCCGTAGTAATGAGCAGTTCTTC. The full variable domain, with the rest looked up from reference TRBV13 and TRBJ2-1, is AAGVIQSPRHLIKEKRETATLKCYPIPRHDTVYWYQQGPGQDPQFLISFYEKMQSDKGSIPDRFSAQQFSDYHSELNMSSLELGDSALYFCASSPGTARSNEQFFGPGTRLTVL.

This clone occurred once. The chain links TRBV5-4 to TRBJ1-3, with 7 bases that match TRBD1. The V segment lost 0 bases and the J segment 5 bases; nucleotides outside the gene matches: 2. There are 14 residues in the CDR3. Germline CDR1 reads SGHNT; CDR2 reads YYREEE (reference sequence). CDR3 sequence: CASSLGQGRNTIYF. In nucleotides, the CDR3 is TGTGCCAGCAGCTTGGGACAGGGACGAAACACCATATATTTT.

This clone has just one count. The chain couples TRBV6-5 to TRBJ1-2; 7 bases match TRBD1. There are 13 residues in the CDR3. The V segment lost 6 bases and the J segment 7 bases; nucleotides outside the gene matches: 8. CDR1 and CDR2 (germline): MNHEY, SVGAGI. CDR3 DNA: TGTGCCAGCAGCTTGACAGGGTGGGGTGGCTACACCTTC. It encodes CASSLTGWGGYTF.

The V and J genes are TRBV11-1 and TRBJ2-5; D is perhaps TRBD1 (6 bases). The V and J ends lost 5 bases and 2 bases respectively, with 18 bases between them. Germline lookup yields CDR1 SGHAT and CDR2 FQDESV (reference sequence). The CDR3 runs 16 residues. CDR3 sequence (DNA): TGTGCCAGCAGCCGGCTCGGACAGCCTAATCAAGAGACCCAGTACTTC. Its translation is CASSRLGQPNQETQYF. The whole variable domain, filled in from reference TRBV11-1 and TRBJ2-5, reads EAEVAQSPRYKITEKSQAVAFWCDPISGHATLYWYRQILGQGPELLVQFQDESVVDDSQLPKDRFSAERLKGVDSTLKIQPAELGDSAMYLCASSRLGQPNQETQYFGPGTRLLVL.

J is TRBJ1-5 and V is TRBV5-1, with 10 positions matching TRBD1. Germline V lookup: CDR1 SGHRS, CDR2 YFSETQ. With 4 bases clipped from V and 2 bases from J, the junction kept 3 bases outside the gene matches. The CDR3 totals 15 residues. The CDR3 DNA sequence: TGCGCCAGCAGCCCGACAGGGGGCGGCAATCAGCCCCAGCATTTT. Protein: CASSPTGGGNQPQHF.

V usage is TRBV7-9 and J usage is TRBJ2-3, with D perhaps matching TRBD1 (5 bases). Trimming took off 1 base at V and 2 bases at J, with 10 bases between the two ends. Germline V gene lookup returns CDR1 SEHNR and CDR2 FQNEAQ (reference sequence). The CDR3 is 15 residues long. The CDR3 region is CASSLGSGNTDTQYF. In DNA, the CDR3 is TGTGCCAGCAGCTTAGGGTCAGGGAACACAGATACGCAGTATTTT.

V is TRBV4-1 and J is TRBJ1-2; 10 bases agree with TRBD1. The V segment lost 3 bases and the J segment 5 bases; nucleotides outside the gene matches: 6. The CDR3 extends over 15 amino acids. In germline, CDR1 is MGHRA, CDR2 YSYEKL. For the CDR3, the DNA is TGCGCCAGCAGCCATCGGACAGGGGGGGGTTATGGCTACACCTTC. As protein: CASSHRTGGGYGYTF.

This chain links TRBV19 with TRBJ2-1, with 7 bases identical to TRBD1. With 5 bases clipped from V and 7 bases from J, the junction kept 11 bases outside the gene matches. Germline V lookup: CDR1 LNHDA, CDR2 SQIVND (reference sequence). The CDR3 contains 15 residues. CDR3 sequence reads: CASSSPKGAGNEQFF. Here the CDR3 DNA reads TGTGCCAGTAGTTCCCCCAAGGGGGCCGGGAATGAGCAGTTCTTC.

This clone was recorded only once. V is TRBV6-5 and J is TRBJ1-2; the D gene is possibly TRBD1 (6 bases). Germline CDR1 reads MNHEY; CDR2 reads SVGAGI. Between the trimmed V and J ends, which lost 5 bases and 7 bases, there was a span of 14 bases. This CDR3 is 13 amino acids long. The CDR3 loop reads CASSRTAAGGYTF. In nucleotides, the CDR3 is TGTGCCAGCAGTAGGACAGCGGCGGGTGGCTACACCTTC.

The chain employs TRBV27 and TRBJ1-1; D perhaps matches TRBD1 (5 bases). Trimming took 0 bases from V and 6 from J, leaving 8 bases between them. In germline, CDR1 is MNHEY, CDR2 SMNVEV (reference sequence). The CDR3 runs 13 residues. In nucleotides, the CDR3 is TGTGCCAGCAGTTTATCGCAGGGTCCTGAAGCTTTCTTT. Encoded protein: CASSLSQGPEAFF.

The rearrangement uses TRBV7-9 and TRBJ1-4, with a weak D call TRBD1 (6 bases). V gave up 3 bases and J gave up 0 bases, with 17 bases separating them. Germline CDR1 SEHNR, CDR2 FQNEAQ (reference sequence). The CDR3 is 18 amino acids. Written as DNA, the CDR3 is TGTGCCAGCAGCTTTGATCGGGGGGCGGGAGCAACTAATGAAAAACTGTTTTTT. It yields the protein CASSFDRGAGATNEKLFF.

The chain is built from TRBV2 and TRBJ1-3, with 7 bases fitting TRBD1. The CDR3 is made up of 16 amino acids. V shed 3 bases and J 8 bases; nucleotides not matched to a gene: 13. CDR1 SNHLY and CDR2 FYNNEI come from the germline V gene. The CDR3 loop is CASSDPRQGVLDTIYF. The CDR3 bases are TGTGCCAGCAGTGATCCCCGACAGGGTGTGTTAGACACCATATATTTT.

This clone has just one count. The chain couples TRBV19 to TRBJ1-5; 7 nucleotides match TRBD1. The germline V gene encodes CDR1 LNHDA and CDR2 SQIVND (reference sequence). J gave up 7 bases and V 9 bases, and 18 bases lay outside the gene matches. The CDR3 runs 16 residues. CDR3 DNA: TGTGCCAGCACCCCCGACGGCCGGGACAGTCGCCAGCCCCAGCATTTT. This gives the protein CASTPDGRDSRQPQHF.